One sample yielded the 17 T cell receptor beta chains listed below, sequenced in a study of cytotoxic CD8 clonotypes in ibrutinib-treated CLL. Generated by immunoSEQ multiplex PCR, the TCRdb table keeps only in-frame clones and is missing some. The sample has around 150,000 clones, approximately 91% seen once; the top ten hold around 3.1%. The input for sequencing was PBMCs, taken at disease progression, from a patient treated with ibrutinib. The receptors here all came from a human donor with chronic lymphocytic leukemia.

The genes are TRBV15 and TRBJ2-1; 9 nucleotides line up with TRBD2. V lost 3 bases to trimming and J lost 8 bases; unmatched junction nucleotides: 5. The CDR3 is 14 amino acids. Germline V lookup: CDR1 LNHNV, CDR2 YYDKDF (reference sequence). The CDR3: CATSSVLAGYEQFF. The CDR3 nucleotides are TGTGCCACCAGCAGCGTCCTAGCGGGGTATGAGCAGTTCTTC.

The chain couples TRBV7-2 to TRBJ1-4, with 8 bases lining up with TRBD1. Germline CDR1 and CDR2: SGHTA and FQGNSA. The length of the CDR3 is 14 residues. V dropped 6 bases and J dropped 7; count of bases not matched to a gene: 7. The CDR3 DNA sequence: TGTGCCAGCAGTTCTACAGGGGGGCCTGAAAAACTGTTTTTT. Translating gives CASSSTGGPEKLFF.

This chain joins TRBV7-3 and TRBJ2-1, with D tentatively TRBD2 (6 bases). This CDR3 is 16 amino acids long. The germline CDR1 and CDR2 sequences are SGHTA and FQGTGA. V lost 2 bases, J lost 10 bases, and 21 bases lay in between. CDR3 residues: CASSLGGGSPPLEQFF. The CDR3 DNA sequence: TGTGCCAGCAGCTTAGGTGGAGGGAGCCCCCCTCTGGAGCAGTTCTTC.

This clone was found a few times. V gene TRBV7-2 combines with J gene TRBJ1-1, with a weak D call TRBD1 (6 bases). Trimming removed 5 bases at V and 1 base at J, with 17 bases between. Germline assignment: CDR1 SGHTA and CDR2 FQGNSA. CDR3 length equals 16 residues. The DNA for the CDR3 is TGTGCCAGCAGCATAACAGGGAGCGGACCGAACACTGAAGCTTTCTTT. Translating gives CASSITGSGPNTEAFF.

The rearrangement links TRBV30 to TRBJ2-2; D is unresolved. The V and J ends lost 2 bases and 1 base respectively, with 2 bases between them. Germline values: CDR1 GTSNPN, CDR2 SVGIG (reference sequence). This CDR3 has 12 amino acids. CDR3 nucleotides: TGTGCCTGGAGTAAGAACACCGGGGAGCTGTTTTTT. Translation gives CAWSKNTGELFF.

The chain links TRBV28 to TRBJ2-7; no clear D. The CDR3 runs to 11 residues. The V end lost 5 bases, the J end lost 6 bases, and 8 bases lay between the germline ends. Germline assignment: CDR1 MDHEN and CDR2 SYDVKM. The CDR3 sequence is CASSSLVEQYF. DNA for the CDR3: TGTGCCAGCAGTAGCCTAGTCGAGCAGTACTTC.

CDR3 DNA sequence: TGCGCCAGCAGCTTGCCTAGCGGGAGGGCCAGCGAGCAGTTCTTC. Amino acid sequence: CASSLPSGRASEQFF. The gene calls are TRBV5-1 and TRBJ2-1; the match to TRBD2 covers 12 bases. The CDR3 runs to 15 residues. The germline gives CDR1 SGHRS, CDR2 YFSETQ. J was trimmed by 10 bases and V by 1 base; bases with no gene match: 6. The complete variable domain, with remaining parts taken from reference TRBV5-1 and TRBJ2-1, reads KAGVTQTPRYLIKTRGQQVTLSCSPISGHRSVSWYQQTPGQGLQFLFEYFSETQRNKGNFPGRFSGRQFSNSRSEMNVSTLELGDSALYLCASSLPSGRASEQFFGPGTRLTVL.

This sequence joins TRBV25-1 and TRBJ2-1, with a tentative D call TRBD1 (5 bases). Trimming removed 4 bases from V and 6 bases from J, with 19 bases in between. The CDR3 is made up of 16 amino acids. In germline, CDR1 is MGHDK, CDR2 SYGVNS. The CDR3 nucleotides read TGTGCCAGCAGTGGATTTGGGAAGGGGATTAGCAATGAGCAGTTCTTC. As protein: CASSGFGKGISNEQFF. The full variable domain, completed using reference TRBV25-1 and TRBJ2-1, is EADIYQTPRYLVIGTGKKITLECSQTMGHDKMYWYQQDPGMELHLIHYSYGVNSTEKGDLSSESTVSRIRTEHFPLTLESARPSHTSQYLCASSGFGKGISNEQFFGPGTRLTVL.

This rearrangement joins TRBV7-9 to TRBJ2-7; 8 nucleotides match TRBD2. The CDR3 is 17 residues long. Germline trimming cut 1 base from V and 3 bases from J; bases unmatched to any gene: 11. Germline CDR1 SEHNR, CDR2 FQNEAQ (reference sequence). This CDR3 reads CASSLDLFAGLDYEQYF. DNA for the CDR3: TGTGCCAGCAGCTTAGATCTTTTTGCGGGACTAGACTACGAGCAGTACTTC.

The rearrangement joins TRBV5-1 to TRBJ2-1; D unclear. Trimming stripped 0 bases from V and 4 bases from J, with 11 bases between. This CDR3 is built from 15 residues. Germline V CDR1 and CDR2: SGHRS, YFSETQ. DNA for the CDR3: TGCGCCAGCAGCTTGGCCTCGGGCACATACAATGAGCAGTTCTTC. It translates to CASSLASGTYNEQFF.

The DNA of the CDR3 is TGTGCCACCGACCGTTGGACAGGGGAAGAAAAACTGTTTTTT. Translated, it gives CATDRWTGEEKLFF. The rearrangement uses TRBV5-6 and TRBJ1-4, with TRBD1 matching 9 bases. The J segment lost 8 bases and the V segment lost 9 bases, leaving 11 bases of the junction unmatched. CDR3 length equals 14 residues. The germline V gene encodes CDR1 SGHDT and CDR2 YYEEEE.

This chain uses TRBV29-1 with TRBJ1-4; D is perhaps TRBD1 (6 bases). Germline loops: CDR1 SQVTM, CDR2 ANQGSEA. The CDR3 length is 12 residues. Trimming removed 3 bases at V and 4 bases at J, with 6 bases between. The CDR3 sequence is CSVDRGNEKLFF. The CDR3 DNA sequence: TGCAGCGTTGACAGGGGTAATGAAAAACTGTTTTTT. Based on the CDR3 plus reference TRBV29-1 and TRBJ1-4, the full variable domain is SAVISQKPSRDICQRGTSLTIQCQVDSQVTMMFWYRQQPGQSLTLIATANQGSEATYESGFVIDKFPISRPNLTFSTLTVSNMSPEDSSIYLCSVDRGNEKLFFGSGTQLSVL.

CDR3 region: CASSASSSTDTQYF. CDR3 nucleotide sequence: TGTGCCAGCAGCGCCTCATCTTCCACAGATACGCAGTATTTT. This sequence joins TRBV9 and TRBJ2-3; no clear D gene. CDR1 and CDR2 (germline): SGDLS, YYNGEE. The CDR3 has 14 amino acids. Trimming stripped 3 bases from V and 2 bases from J, with 10 bases between.

This chain joins TRBV6-6 and TRBJ1-2; D is ambiguous. CDR3 length equals 15 residues. Between the trimmed V and J ends, which lost 6 bases and 4 bases, there was a span of 18 bases. CDR1 is MNHNY and CDR2 is SVGAGI in the germline V gene (reference sequence). For the CDR3, the DNA is TGTGCCAGCAGCTTCAATAGCCCGGGCGGCTATGGCTACACCTTC. This sequence encodes CASSFNSPGGYGYTF.

The chain couples TRBV4-1 to TRBJ1-1, with D tentatively TRBD1 (5 bases). CDR1 is MGHRA, CDR2 YSYEKL, per germline. This CDR3 has 15 amino acids. The V end lost 1 base, the J end lost 6 bases, and 15 bases lay between the germline ends. The CDR3 region has the DNA TGCGCCAGCAGCCAAGGGGGGTTTCGGGGCGCTGAAGCTTTCTTT. The encoded protein is CASSQGGFRGAEAFF.

The V gene is TRBV28, the J gene TRBJ2-2, with D tentatively TRBD2 (6 bases). The CDR3 is made up of 14 amino acids. V lost 4 bases to trimming and J lost 2 bases, with 8 bases between them. Germline V lookup: CDR1 MDHEN, CDR2 SYDVKM. The CDR3 is CASSSGVNTGELFF. CDR3 DNA sequence: TGTGCCAGCAGTTCGGGAGTAAACACCGGGGAGCTGTTTTTT.

The CDR3 loop reads CSVQRTNYGYTF. DNA for the CDR3: TGCAGCGTTCAGAGAACTAACTATGGCTACACCTTC. This rearrangement joins TRBV29-1 to TRBJ1-2; D not certain. V was pared by 5 bases and J by 0 bases, with 7 bases between. The CDR3 is 12 amino acids. Germline loops: CDR1 SQVTM, CDR2 ANQGSEA.